Included here is one TCR beta chain sequence, with context. Other DNA sequences from this sample encode an identical CDR3 as well. This entry comes from a study of OX40 agonist ivuxolimab in advanced cancers. Background on the study: The drug used for patients, ivuxolimab, was an agonistic anti-OX40 (CD134) antibody. Recorded diagnoses for dose-escalation patients were hepatocellular carcinoma, melanoma, renal cell or head and neck cancer.

V was cut by 6 bases and J by 4 bases, with 13 bases left in between. CDR1 MNHEY and CDR2 SVGAGI come from the germline V gene. This CDR3 spans 14 amino acids. The protocol was immunoSEQ multiplex PCR, while the TCRdb copy is restricted to in-frame clones and leaves out a portion. The sample carries about 76,000 clones, around 87% recorded once. The rearrangement links TRBV6-5 to TRBJ1-5, with D possibly matching TRBD1 (6 bases). This specimen consisted of CD4+ or CD8+ T cells sorted from blood, obtained in a trial of the OX40 agonist ivuxolimab. The receptor was derived from an adult with an advanced solid tumor such as melanoma, head and neck, liver or kidney cancer. CDR3 DNA: TGTGCCAGCAGCTCTCAGGGGTCGAATCAGCCCCAGCATTTT. It translates to CASSSQGSNQPQHF.